This TCR beta chain was recovered during a study of shared clonotypes between healthy human individuals. Study-level points and caveats: In having few donors, the study represented limited genetic and exposure-history diversity. Rarefaction showed sorted-subset sequencing was incomplete despite large depth. Of the naive CD4 clonotypes, approximately 5% were shared across several donors.

In the case of this clone: The antigen is not known. Additional DNA sequences in this sample encode the identical CDR3.

Trimming stripped 0 bases from V and 5 bases from J, with 9 bases between. The CDR3 extends over 14 amino acids. Germline V gene sequence: CDR1 SGDLS, CDR2 YYNGEE. Profiled with immunoSEQ multiplex PCR; TCRdb holds only in-frame clones, not every one. Here the sample spans 1.6 million or so clones, about 96% being singletons. This clonotype was sampled from a man younger than 45 in good health. Source material: naive CD4+ T cells sorted from blood. Regarding subset: CD45RA+ positively selected. The chain uses TRBV9 and TRBJ2-1, with a possible D match to TRBD2 (6 bases). In DNA, the CDR3 is TGTGCCAGCAGCGTAGGGCGCGGGAACAATGAGCAGTTCTTC. The encoded protein is CASSVGRGNNEQFF.